One T cell receptor beta chain is described in this entry. Its specificity is not known. No conserved phenylalanine or tryptophan ends this CDR3, so it is likely a read error. A modified ARM-PCR protocol with three rounds of nested PCR amplified TCRbeta. TCRdb re-called the multiplex PCR reads with MiXCR, one entry per CDR3 protein. The table shows approximately 140,000 distinct CDR3 sequences, with roughly 70% occurring only once. The CDR3 runs 13 residues. Germline V CDR1 and CDR2: MNHEY, SVGAGI. These data come from a study of tumor and adjacent non-tumor tissue in lung cancer. Across the study: Aged about 30 to 85 years, patients included roughly 10 men and a few women with stage I to III disease.

The template was RNA from unsorted bulk tissue. Study observations and caveats: Higher tumor TCR diversity was associated with shorter survival. Tumor tissue had significantly higher TCR diversity than normal lung.

The clonotype originates from a man aged 60 to 75 with small cell lung cancer. The rearrangement links TRBV6-5 to TRBJ2-2; no reliable D call. Sequenced material: lung tumor tissue. The CDR3 protein is CACSLYYTGELFL. The CDR3 coding sequence is TGTGCCTGCAGCCTTTACTACACCGGGGAGCTGTTTTTA.